This T cell receptor beta chain originates from a study of shared clonotypes between healthy human individuals. Whole-study findings and limits: Shared across several donors were 5% to 6% of the naive CD4 clonotypes. Naive subsets generally had larger estimated richness than memory subsets.

This clone was detected ten times or more. Its antigen is currently unknown. It was into CD45RA+ naive and CD45RA-negative memory subsets that the CD4+ cells were split. Each replicate PCR on the sorted subsets used 200 to 250 ng DNA (around 30,000 T cell genomes). Using immunoSEQ multiplex PCR, the repertoire was profiled, and TCRdb retains in-frame clones only, with some absent. The repertoire includes around 1.1 million clones, roughly 80% of them detected once, and 0.85% to 1% sits in the top ten. The germline V gene has CDR1 SGHDN and CDR2 FVKESK. The CDR3 has 19 amino acids. V lost 4 bases, J lost 5 bases, and 29 bases lay in between.

This TCR was sampled from a man younger than 35 in good health. Some clones in this sample may be carry-over from other donors' samples. The V call is TRBV14, the J call TRBJ2-5, with D possibly matching TRBD2 (5 bases). The specimen sequenced was memory CD4+ T cells from PBMCs. Subset of the sample: CD45RA-negative fraction. CDR3 protein: CASSPTGTFYFEGGETQYF. CDR3 bases: TGTGCCAGCAGCCCGACGGGCACGTTCTATTTCGAGGGCGGGGAGACCCAGTACTTC. Together with reference TRBV14 and TRBJ2-5, the CDR3 gives the full variable domain: EAGVTQFPSHSVIEKGQTVTLRCDPISGHDNLYWYRRVMGKEIKFLLHFVKESKQDESGMPNNRFLAERTGGTYSTLKVQPAELEDSGVYFCASSPTGTFYFEGGETQYFGPGTRLLVL.